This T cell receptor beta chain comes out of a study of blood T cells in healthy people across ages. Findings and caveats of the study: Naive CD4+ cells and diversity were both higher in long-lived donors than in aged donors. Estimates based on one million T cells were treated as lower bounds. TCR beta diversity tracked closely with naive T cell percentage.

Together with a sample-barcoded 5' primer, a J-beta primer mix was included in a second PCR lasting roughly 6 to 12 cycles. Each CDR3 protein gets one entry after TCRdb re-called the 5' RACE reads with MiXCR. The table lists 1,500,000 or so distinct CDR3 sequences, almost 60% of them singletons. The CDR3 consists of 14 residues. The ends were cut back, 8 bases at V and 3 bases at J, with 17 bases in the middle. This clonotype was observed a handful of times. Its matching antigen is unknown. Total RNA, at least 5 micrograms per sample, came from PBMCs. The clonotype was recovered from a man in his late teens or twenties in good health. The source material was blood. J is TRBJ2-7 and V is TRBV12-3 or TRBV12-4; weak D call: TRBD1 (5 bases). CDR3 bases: TGTGCCAGCGCGGACAATGCCGGCTTCTACGAGCAGTACTTC. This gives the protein CASADNAGFYEQYF.